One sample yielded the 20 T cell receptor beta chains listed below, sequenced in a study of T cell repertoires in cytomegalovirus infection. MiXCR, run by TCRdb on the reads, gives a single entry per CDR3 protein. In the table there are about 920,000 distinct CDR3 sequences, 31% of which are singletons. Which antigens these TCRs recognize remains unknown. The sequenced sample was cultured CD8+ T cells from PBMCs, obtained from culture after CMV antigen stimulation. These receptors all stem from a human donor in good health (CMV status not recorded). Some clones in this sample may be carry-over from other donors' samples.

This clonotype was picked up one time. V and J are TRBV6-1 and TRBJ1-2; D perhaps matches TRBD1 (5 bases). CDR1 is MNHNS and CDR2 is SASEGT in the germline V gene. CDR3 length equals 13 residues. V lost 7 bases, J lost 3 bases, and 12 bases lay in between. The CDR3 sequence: CASTIGAYYGYTF. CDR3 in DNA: TGTGCCAGCACGATCGGGGCCTACTATGGCTACACCTTC.

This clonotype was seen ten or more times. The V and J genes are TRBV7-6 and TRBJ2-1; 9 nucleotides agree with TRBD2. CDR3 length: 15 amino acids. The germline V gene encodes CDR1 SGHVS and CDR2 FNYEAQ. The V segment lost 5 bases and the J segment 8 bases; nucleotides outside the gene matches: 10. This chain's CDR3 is CASSPIAGDGDEQFF. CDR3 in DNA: TGTGCCAGCAGCCCGATAGCGGGGGACGGGGATGAGCAGTTCTTC.

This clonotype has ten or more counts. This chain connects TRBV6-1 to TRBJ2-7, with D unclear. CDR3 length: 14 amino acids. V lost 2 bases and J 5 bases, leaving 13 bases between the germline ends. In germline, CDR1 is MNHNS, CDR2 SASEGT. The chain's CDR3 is CASSEKGMRNEQYF. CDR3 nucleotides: TGTGCCAGCAGTGAAAAGGGAATGAGGAACGAGCAGTACTTC.

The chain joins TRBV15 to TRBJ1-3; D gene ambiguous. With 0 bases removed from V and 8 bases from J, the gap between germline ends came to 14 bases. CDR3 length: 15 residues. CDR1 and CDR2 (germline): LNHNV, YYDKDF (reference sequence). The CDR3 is CATSRDRTSRDTIYF. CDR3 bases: TGTGCCACCAGCAGAGATCGGACGAGTAGGGACACCATATATTTT. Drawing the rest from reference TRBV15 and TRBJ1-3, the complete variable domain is DAMVIQNPRYQVTQFGKPVTLSCSQTLNHNVMYWYQQKSSQAPKLLFHYYDKDFNNEADTPDNFQSRRPNTSFCFLDIRSPGLGDTAMYLCATSRDRTSRDTIYFGEGSWLTVV.

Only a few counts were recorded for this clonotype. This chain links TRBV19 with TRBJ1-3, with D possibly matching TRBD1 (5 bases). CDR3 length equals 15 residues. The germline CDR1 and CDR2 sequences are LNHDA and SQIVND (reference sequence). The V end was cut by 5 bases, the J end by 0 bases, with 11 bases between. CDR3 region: CASSPTGNSGNTIYF. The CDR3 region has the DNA TGTGCCAGTAGTCCTACAGGAAACTCTGGAAACACCATATATTTT. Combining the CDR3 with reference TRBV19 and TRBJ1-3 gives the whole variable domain DGGITQSPKYLFRKEGQNVTLSCEQNLNHDAMYWYRQDPGQGLRLIYYSQIVNDFQKGDIAEGYSVSREKKESFPLTVTSAQKNPTAFYLCASSPTGNSGNTIYFGEGSWLTVV.

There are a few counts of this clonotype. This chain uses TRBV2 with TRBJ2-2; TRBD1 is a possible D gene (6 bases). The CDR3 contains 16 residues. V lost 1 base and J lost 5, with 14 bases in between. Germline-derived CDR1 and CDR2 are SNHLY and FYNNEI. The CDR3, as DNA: TGTGCCAGCAGTGAAGGACTGGGGGCAGGGACCGGGGAGCTGTTTTTT. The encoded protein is CASSEGLGAGTGELFF. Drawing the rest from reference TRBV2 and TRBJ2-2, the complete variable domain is EPEVTQTPSHQVTQMGQEVILRCVPISNHLYFYWYRQILGQKVEFLVSFYNNEISEKSEIFDDQFSVERPDGSNFTLKIRSTKLEDSAMYFCASSEGLGAGTGELFFGEGSRLTVL.

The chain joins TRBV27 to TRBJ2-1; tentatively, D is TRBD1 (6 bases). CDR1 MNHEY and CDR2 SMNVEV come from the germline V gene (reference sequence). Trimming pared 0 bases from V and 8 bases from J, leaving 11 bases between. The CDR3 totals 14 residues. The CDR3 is CASSLSFRGDEQFF. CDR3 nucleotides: TGTGCCAGCAGTTTATCGTTCAGGGGAGATGAGCAGTTCTTC.

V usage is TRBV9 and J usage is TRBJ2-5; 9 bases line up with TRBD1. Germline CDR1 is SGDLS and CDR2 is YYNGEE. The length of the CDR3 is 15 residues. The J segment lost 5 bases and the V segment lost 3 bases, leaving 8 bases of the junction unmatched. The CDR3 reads CASSAPGQGRETQYF. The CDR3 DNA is TGTGCCAGCAGCGCACCGGGACAGGGACGTGAGACCCAGTACTTC.

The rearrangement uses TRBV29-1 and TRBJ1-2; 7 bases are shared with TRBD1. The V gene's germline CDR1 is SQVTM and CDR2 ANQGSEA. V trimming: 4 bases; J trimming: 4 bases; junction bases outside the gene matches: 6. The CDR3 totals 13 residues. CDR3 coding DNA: TGCAGCGTTGTATGGTCAGGGGGCTATGGCTACACCTTC. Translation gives CSVVWSGGYGYTF.

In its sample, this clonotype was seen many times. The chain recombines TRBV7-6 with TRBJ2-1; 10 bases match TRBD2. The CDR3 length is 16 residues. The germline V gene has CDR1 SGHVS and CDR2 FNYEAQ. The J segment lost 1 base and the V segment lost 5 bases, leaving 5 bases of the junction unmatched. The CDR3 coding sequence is TGTGCCAGCAGCGCCGGTAGCGGGGGGTCCTACAATGAGCAGTTCTTC. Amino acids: CASSAGSGGSYNEQFF.

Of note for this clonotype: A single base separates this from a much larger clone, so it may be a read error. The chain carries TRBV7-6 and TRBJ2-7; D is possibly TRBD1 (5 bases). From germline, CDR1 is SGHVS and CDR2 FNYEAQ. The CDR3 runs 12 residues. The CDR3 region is CVSSLTGYEQYF. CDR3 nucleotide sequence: TGTGTCAGCAGCTTAACAGGATACGAGCAGTACTTC. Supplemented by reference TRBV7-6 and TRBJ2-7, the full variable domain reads GAGVSQSPRYKVTKRGQDVALRCDPISGHVSLYWYRQALGQGPEFLTYFNYEAQQDKSGLPNDRFSAERPEGSISTLTIQRTEQRDSAMYRCVSSLTGYEQYFGPGTRLTVT.

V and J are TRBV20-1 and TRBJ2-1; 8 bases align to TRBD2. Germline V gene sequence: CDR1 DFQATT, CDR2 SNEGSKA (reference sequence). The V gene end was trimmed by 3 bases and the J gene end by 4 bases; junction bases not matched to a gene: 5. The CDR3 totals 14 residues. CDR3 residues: CSASSGAGYNEQFF. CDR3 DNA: TGCAGTGCTAGTAGCGGGGCGGGATACAATGAGCAGTTCTTC.

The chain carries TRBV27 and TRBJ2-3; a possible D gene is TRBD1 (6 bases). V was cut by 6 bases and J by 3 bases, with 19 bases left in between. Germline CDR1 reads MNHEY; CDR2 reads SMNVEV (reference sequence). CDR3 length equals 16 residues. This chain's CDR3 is CASSLTGKLGTDTQYF. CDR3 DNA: TGTGCCAGCAGCCTAACAGGGAAGTTAGGAACAGATACGCAGTATTTT.

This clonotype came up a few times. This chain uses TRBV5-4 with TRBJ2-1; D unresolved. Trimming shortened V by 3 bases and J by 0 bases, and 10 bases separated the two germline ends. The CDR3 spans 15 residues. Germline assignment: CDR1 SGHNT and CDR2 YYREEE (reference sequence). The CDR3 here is CASSWRRSSYNEQFF. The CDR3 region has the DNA TGTGCCAGCAGCTGGAGACGGAGCTCCTACAATGAGCAGTTCTTC.

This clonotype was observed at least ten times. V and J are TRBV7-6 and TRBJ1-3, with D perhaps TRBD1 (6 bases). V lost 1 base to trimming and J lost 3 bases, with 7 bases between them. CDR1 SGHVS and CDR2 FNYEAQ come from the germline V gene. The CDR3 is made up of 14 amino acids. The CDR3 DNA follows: TGTGCCAGCAGCTTAGGAGGGGGTGGAAACACCATATATTTT. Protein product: CASSLGGGGNTIYF.

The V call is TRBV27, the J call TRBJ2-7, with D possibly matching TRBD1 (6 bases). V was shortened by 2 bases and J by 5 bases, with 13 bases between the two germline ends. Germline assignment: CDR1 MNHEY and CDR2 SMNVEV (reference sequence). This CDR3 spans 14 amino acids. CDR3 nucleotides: TGTGCCAGCAGTTTAGCAGGGGCCCCGCACGAGCAGTACTTC. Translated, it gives CASSLAGAPHEQYF.

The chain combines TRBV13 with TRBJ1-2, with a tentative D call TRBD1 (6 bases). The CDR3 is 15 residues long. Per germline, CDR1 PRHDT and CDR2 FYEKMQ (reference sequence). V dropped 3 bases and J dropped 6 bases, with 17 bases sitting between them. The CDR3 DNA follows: TGTGCCAGCAGCTTCAGGGGCAGGGAGGACCATGGCTACACCTTC. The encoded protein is CASSFRGREDHGYTF.

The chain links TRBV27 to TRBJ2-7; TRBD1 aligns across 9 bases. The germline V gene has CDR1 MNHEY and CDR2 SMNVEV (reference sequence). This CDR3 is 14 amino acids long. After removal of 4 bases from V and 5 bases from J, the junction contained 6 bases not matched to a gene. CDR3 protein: CASSYAGTGHEQYV. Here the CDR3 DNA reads TGTGCCAGCAGTTATGCCGGGACAGGGCACGAGCAGTACGTC.

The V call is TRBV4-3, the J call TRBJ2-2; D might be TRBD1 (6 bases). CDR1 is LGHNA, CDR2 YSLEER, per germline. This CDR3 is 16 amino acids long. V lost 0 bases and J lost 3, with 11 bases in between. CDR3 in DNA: TGCGCCAGCAGCCAAGAAGGGGCAGGGGACACCGGGGAGCTGTTTTTT. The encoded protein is CASSQEGAGDTGELFF.

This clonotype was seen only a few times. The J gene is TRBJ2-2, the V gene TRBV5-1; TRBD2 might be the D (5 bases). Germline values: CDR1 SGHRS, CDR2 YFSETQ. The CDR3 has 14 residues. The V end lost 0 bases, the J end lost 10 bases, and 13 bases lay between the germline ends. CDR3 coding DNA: TGCGCCAGCAGCTTGGAAGGAGGTGACTCGGAGCTGTTTTTT. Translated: CASSLEGGDSELFF.